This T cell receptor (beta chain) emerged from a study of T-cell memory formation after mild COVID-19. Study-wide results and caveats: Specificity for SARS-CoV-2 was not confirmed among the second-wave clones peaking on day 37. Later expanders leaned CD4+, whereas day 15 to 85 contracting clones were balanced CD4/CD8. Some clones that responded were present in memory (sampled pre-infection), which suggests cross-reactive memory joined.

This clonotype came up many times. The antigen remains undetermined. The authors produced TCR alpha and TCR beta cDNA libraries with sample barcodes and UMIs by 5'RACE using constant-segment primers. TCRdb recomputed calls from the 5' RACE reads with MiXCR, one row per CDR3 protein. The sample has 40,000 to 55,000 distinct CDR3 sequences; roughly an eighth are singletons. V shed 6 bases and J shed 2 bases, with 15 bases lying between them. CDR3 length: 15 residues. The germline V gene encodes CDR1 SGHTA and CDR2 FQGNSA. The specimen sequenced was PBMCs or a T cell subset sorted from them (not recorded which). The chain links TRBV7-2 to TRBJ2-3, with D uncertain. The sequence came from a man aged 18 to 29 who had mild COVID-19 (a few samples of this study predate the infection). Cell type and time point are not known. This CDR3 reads CASSSTGGVTDTQYF. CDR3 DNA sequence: TGTGCCAGCAGTTCGACGGGCGGAGTCACAGATACGCAGTATTTT.